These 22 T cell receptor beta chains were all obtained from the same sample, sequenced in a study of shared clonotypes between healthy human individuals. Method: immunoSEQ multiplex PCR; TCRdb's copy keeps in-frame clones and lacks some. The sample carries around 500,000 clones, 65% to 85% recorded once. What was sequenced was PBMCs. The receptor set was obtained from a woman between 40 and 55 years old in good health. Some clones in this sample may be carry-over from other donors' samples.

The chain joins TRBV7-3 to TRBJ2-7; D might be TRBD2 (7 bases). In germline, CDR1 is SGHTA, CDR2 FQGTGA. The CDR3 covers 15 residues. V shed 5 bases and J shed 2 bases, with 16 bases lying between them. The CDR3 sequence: CASSPGGGSPYEQYF. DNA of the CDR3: TGTGCCAGCAGCCCTGGGGGCGGGAGCCCCTACGAGCAGTACTTC.

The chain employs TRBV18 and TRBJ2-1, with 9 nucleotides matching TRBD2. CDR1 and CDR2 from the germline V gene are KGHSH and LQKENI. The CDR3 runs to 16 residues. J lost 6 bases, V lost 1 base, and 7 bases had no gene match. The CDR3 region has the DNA TGTGCCAGCTCACCACTTCTGCGGGAGGGGGCCAATGAGCAGTTCTTC. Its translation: CASSPLLREGANEQFF.

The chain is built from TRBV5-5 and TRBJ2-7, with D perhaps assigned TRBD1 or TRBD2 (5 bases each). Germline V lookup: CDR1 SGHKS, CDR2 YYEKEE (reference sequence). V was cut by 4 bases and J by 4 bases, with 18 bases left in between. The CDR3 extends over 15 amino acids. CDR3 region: CASSAGPGTEYEQYF. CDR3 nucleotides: TGTGCCAGCAGCGCAGGACCGGGGACGGAATACGAGCAGTACTTC.

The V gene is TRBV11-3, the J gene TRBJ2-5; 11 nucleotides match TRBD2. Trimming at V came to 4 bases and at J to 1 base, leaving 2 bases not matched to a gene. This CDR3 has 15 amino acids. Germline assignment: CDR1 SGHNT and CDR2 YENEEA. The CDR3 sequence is CASSYGTSGQETQYF. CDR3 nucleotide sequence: TGTGCCAGCAGCTACGGGACTAGCGGCCAAGAGACCCAGTACTTC.

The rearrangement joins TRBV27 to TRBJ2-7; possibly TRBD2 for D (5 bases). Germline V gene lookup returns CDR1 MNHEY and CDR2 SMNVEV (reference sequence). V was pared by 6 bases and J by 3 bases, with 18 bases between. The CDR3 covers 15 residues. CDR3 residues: CASRDPPSGIYEQYF. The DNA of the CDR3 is TGTGCCAGCAGAGATCCTCCGAGCGGCATCTACGAGCAGTACTTC.

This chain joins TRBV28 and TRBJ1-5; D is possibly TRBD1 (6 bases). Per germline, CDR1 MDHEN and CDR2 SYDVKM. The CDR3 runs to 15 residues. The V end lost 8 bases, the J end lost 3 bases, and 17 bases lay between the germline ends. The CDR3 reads CASGPLRGANQPQHF. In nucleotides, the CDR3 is TGTGCCAGCGGTCCCCTCCGGGGGGCCAATCAGCCCCAGCATTTT.

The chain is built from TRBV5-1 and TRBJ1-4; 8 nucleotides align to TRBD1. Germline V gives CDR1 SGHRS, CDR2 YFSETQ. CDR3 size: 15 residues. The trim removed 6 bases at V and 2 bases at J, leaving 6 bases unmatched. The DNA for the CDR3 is TGCGCCAGCAATAGGCAGGGGGCTACTAATGAAAAACTGTTTTTT. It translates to CASNRQGATNEKLFF. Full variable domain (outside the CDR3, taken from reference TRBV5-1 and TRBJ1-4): KAGVTQTPRYLIKTRGQQVTLSCSPISGHRSVSWYQQTPGQGLQFLFEYFSETQRNKGNFPGRFSGRQFSNSRSEMNVSTLELGDSALYLCASNRQGATNEKLFFGSGTQLSVL.

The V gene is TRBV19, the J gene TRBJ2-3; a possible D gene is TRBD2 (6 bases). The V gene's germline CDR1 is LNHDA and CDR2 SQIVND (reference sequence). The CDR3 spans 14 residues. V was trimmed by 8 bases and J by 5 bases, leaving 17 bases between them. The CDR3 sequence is CASDPTGVGDTQYF. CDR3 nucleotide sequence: TGTGCCAGTGACCCGACGGGAGTGGGAGATACGCAGTATTTT.

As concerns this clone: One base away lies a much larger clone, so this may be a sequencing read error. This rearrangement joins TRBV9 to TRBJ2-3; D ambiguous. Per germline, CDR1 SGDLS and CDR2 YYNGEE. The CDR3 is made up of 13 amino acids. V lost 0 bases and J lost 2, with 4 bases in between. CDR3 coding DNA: TGTGCCAGCAGCGTAGACATCACAGATACGCAGTATTTT. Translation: CASSVDITDTQYF.

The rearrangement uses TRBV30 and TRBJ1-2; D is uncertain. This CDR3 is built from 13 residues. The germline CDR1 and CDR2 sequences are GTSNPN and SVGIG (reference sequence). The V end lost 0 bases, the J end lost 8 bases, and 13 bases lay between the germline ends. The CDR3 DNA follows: TGTGCCTGGAGTGTAGTCTCGACTGGGGGCTACACCTTC. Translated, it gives CAWSVVSTGGYTF. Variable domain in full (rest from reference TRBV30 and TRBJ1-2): SQTIHQWPATLVQPVGSPLSLECTVEGTSNPNLYWYRQAAGRGLQLLFYSVGIGQISSEVPQNLSASRPQDRQFILSSKKLLLSDSGFYLCAWSVVSTGGYTFGSGTRLTVV.

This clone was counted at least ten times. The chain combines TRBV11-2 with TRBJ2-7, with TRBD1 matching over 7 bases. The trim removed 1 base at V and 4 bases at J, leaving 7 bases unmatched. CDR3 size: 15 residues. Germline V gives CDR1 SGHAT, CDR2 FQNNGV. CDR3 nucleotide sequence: TGTGCCAGCAGCTTAGTAGGGGGCAGGTTGTACGAGCAGTACTTC. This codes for CASSLVGGRLYEQYF.

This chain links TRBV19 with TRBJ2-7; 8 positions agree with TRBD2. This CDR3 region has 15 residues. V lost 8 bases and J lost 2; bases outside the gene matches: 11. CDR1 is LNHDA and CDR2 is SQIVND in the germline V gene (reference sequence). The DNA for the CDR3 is TGTGCCAGTGCGCGCCGGGGGACTAGTCCCTACGAGCAGTACTTC. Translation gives CASARRGTSPYEQYF.

The CDR3 region is CASLRVAGGTNEQFF. The CDR3 DNA reads TGTGCCAGCTTACGTGTAGCAGGCGGGACCAATGAGCAGTTCTTC. This chain joins TRBV7-9 and TRBJ2-1, with a weak D call TRBD2 (6 bases). With 8 bases removed from V and 6 bases from J, the gap between germline ends came to 20 bases. The CDR3 totals 15 residues. From germline, CDR1 is SEHNR and CDR2 FQNEAQ (reference sequence).

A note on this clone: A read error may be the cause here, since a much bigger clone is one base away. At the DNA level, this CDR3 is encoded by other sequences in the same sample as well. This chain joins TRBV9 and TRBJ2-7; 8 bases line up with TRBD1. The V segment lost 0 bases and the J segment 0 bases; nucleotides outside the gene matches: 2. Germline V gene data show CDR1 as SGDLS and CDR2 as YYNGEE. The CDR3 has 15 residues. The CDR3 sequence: CASSVEGTGSYEQYF. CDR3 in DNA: TGTGCCAGCAGCGTAGAGGGGACAGGCTCCTACGAGCAGTACTTC.

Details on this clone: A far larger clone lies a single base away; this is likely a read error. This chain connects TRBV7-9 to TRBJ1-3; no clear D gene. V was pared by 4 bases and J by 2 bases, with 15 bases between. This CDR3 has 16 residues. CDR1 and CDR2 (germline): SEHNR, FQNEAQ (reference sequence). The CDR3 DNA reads TGTGCCAGCAGCTCACTTGCCGGGCGGACTGGAAACACCATATATTTT. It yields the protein CASSSLAGRTGNTIYF.

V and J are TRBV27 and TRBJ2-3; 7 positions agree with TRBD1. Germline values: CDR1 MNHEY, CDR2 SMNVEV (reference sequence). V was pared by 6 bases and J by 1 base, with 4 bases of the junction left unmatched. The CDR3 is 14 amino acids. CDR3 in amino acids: CASSRDSRTDTQYF. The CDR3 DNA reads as TGTGCCAGCAGCCGGGACAGCCGCACAGATACGCAGTATTTT.

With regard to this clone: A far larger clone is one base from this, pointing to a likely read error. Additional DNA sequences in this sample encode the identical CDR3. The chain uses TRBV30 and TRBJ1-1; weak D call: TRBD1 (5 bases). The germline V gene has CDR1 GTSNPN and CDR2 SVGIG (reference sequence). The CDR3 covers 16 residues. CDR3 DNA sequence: TGTGCCTGGAGTAATTCCAGGGTTAGGCCGAACACTGAGGCTTTCTTT. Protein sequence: CAWSNSRVRPNTEAFF.

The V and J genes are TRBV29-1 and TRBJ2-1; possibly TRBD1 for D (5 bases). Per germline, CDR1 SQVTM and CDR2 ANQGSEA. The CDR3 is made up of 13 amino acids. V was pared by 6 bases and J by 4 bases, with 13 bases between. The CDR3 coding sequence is TGCAGCGTCGGAGACAGTTTTTACAATGAGCAGTTCTTC. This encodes CSVGDSFYNEQFF.

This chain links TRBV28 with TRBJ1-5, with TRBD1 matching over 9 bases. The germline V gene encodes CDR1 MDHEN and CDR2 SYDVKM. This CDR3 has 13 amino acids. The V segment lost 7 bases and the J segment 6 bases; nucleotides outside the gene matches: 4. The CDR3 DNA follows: TGTGCCAGCACACGGACAGGGGCTCAGCCCCAGCATTTT. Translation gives CASTRTGAQPQHF.

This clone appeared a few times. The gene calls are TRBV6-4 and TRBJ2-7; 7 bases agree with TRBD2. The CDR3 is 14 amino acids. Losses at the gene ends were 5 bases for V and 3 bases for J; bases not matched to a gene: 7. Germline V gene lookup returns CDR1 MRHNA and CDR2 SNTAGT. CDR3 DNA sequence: TGTGCCAGCAGTCCCCGGTCGGGGGGCTACGAGCAGTACTTC. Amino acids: CASSPRSGGYEQYF.

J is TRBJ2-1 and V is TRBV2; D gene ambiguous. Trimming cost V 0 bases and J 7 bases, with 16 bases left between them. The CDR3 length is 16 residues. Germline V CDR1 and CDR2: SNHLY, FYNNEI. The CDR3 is CASSEALGSTENEQFF. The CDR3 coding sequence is TGTGCCAGCAGTGAAGCATTAGGCTCTACGGAGAATGAGCAGTTCTTC. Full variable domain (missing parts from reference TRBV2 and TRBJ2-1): EPEVTQTPSHQVTQMGQEVILRCVPISNHLYFYWYRQILGQKVEFLVSFYNNEISEKSEIFDDQFSVERPDGSNFTLKIRSTKLEDSAMYFCASSEALGSTENEQFFGPGTRLTVL.

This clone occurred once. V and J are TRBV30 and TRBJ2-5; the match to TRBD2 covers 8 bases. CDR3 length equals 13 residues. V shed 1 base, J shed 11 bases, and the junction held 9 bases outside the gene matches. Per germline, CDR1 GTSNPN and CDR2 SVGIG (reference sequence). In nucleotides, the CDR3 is TGTGCCTGGAGTGGAGCGGGAGATCAGGAGCAGTACTTC. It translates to CAWSGAGDQEQYF.